The 21 T cell receptor beta chains below were found in one sample sequenced in a study of T cell repertoires in ileal Crohn's disease (dated by TCRdb to between 2018 and 2021). Libraries were constructed by the immunoSEQ multiplex PCR assay. What TCRdb holds here is the immuneACCESS table cut down to in-frame rearrangements. Part of the clones is not present; checked against another copy, under half of the missing clones reflect an unresolved V gene, and the others are unexplained. The table for this sample lists roughly 5,800 clones; 70% to 80% of them were counted only once. The leading ten clones occupy 40% to 50% of the sample. In light of the paper, this sample's time point label describes: inflamed ileum from the surgical specimen. Sequencing used ileal tissue. These TCRs come from an adult with Crohn's disease.

The rearrangement links TRBV7-9 to TRBJ2-7; D may be TRBD1 (5 bases). The CDR3 runs to 14 residues. Between the trimmed V and J ends, which lost 5 bases and 2 bases, there was a span of 13 bases. Germline V CDR1 and CDR2: SEHNR, FQNEAQ (reference sequence). CDR3 DNA: TGTGCCAGCAGCCCTGGCAGGGTCCCCTACGAGCAGTACTTC. Translation gives CASSPGRVPYEQYF.

This clone was found a few times. The gene calls are TRBV7-9 and TRBJ1-1; weak D call: TRBD1 (5 bases). Germline V lookup: CDR1 SEHNR, CDR2 FQNEAQ (reference sequence). V lost 2 bases to trimming and J lost 2 bases, with 12 bases between them. This CDR3 has 15 amino acids. CDR3 protein: CASSLSPGGNTEAFF. The CDR3 region has the DNA TGTGCCAGCAGCTTAAGTCCCGGGGGAAACACTGAAGCTTTCTTT.

This chain connects TRBV27 to TRBJ2-7; D remains unclear. V was trimmed by 6 bases and J by 7 bases, leaving 13 bases between them. Germline V CDR1 and CDR2: MNHEY, SMNVEV (reference sequence). This CDR3 is built from 12 residues. CDR3 nucleotide sequence: TGTGCCAGCAGAGGTGGTCTTTTGGAGCAGTACTTC. Protein product: CASRGGLLEQYF.

This chain uses TRBV4-3 with TRBJ2-3; D is unresolved. With 3 bases removed from V and 6 bases from J, the gap between germline ends came to 7 bases. The CDR3 runs to 12 residues. Per the germline V gene, CDR1 is LGHNA and CDR2 is YSLEER. This CDR3 reads CASSHGRDTQYF. CDR3 bases: TGCGCCAGCAGCCACGGGCGCGATACGCAGTATTTT.

The chain employs TRBV19 and TRBJ1-1; D unresolved. The V gene's germline CDR1 is LNHDA and CDR2 SQIVND (reference sequence). This CDR3 contains 14 residues. Trimming took 5 bases from V and 8 from J, leaving 18 bases between them. CDR3 sequence reads: CASSALDHPWEAFF. The CDR3 DNA reads TGTGCCAGTAGTGCCCTAGATCACCCCTGGGAAGCTTTCTTT.

The chain uses TRBV2 and TRBJ1-1; D might be TRBD1 (6 bases). There are 15 residues in the CDR3. V lost 8 bases, J lost 7 bases, and 23 bases lay in between. Germline CDR1 is SNHLY and CDR2 is FYNNEI. The CDR3 loop reads CASRTSAIDRNEAFF. The CDR3 DNA sequence: TGTGCCAGCCGAACCTCCGCTATTGACAGGAATGAAGCTTTCTTT.

This clone was seen a few times. V is TRBV7-6 and J is TRBJ2-2; TRBD2 is a possible D gene (6 bases). Germline values: CDR1 SGHVS, CDR2 FNYEAQ. The CDR3 totals 14 residues. Trimming cost V 8 bases and J 4 bases, with 14 bases left between them. The CDR3 region has the DNA TGTGCCAGCCAGGGAGGTCAGGCCACCGGGGAGCTGTTTTTT. This translates into CASQGGQATGELFF.

This clone showed up just once. J is TRBJ2-5 and V is TRBV6-6; tentative D call: TRBD1 (6 bases). The CDR3 contains 14 residues. Trimming stripped 0 bases from V and 3 bases from J, with 8 bases between. The germline gives CDR1 MNHNY, CDR2 SVGAGI (reference sequence). CDR3 sequence: CASSYSNREETQYF. CDR3 in DNA: TGTGCCAGCAGTTACTCCAACAGGGAAGAGACCCAGTACTTC.

The table lists this clone with a count of one. The chain joins TRBV11-2 to TRBJ2-5; a weak D match, TRBD2 (5 bases). Germline V gives CDR1 SGHAT, CDR2 FQNNGV. Deletions cut 4 bases from V and 5 bases from J, with 8 bases between. The CDR3 has 12 residues. The DNA for the CDR3 is TGTGCCAGCAGCTCCTCGGGGGAGACCCAGTACTTC. Its translation is CASSSSGETQYF. Combining the CDR3 with reference TRBV11-2 and TRBJ2-5 gives the whole variable domain EAGVAQSPRYKIIEKRQSVAFWCNPISGHATLYWYQQILGQGPKLLIQFQNNGVVDDSQLPKDRFSAERLKGVDSTLKIQPAKLEDSAVYLCASSSSGETQYFGPGTRLLVL.

The chain is built from TRBV30 and TRBJ1-2, with D perhaps matching TRBD1 (6 bases). The CDR3 totals 13 residues. V was shortened by 2 bases and J by 2 bases, with 9 bases between the two germline ends. Germline loops: CDR1 GTSNPN, CDR2 SVGIG (reference sequence). This CDR3 reads CAWSRQGNYGYTF. In DNA form, the CDR3 reads TGTGCCTGGAGTCGGCAGGGGAACTATGGCTACACCTTC.

The chain joins TRBV11-2 to TRBJ1-2; D ambiguous. CDR1 SGHAT and CDR2 FQNNGV come from the germline V gene. V was trimmed by 0 bases and J by 7 bases, leaving 6 bases between them. CDR3 length equals 12 residues. The CDR3 bases are TGTGCCAGCAGCTTAGACCGGTCTGGCTACACCTTC. Residues: CASSLDRSGYTF.

Only a few counts were recorded for this clone. The genes are TRBV2 and TRBJ2-5; perhaps TRBD1 as D (6 bases). V was shortened by 8 bases and J by 5 bases, with 15 bases between the two germline ends. Looked up from germline, CDR1 is SNHLY and CDR2 is FYNNEI. The CDR3 consists of 13 residues. The CDR3 is CASRDTDRETQYF. CDR3 in DNA: TGTGCCAGCCGGGACACGGACCGTGAGACCCAGTACTTC. Combining the CDR3 with reference TRBV2 and TRBJ2-5 gives the whole variable domain EPEVTQTPSHQVTQMGQEVILRCVPISNHLYFYWYRQILGQKVEFLVSFYNNEISEKSEIFDDQFSVERPDGSNFTLKIRSTKLEDSAMYFCASRDTDRETQYFGPGTRLLVL.

The rearrangement links TRBV19 to TRBJ2-5, with D perhaps TRBD1 (6 bases). V gave up 6 bases and J gave up 5 bases, with 13 bases separating them. Germline assignment: CDR1 LNHDA and CDR2 SQIVND (reference sequence). This CDR3 spans 13 amino acids. The CDR3 nucleotides are TGTGCCAGTAGGCACAGGGTGGAGGAGACCCAGTACTTC. It is translated as CASRHRVEETQYF.

This sequence joins TRBV30 and TRBJ2-6; D is possibly TRBD1 (5 bases). The germline V gene encodes CDR1 GTSNPN and CDR2 SVGIG (reference sequence). The CDR3 is made up of 14 amino acids. Trimming took 4 bases from V and 0 from J, leaving 7 bases between them. The CDR3 DNA sequence: TGTGCCTGGAAGACAGCCTCTGGGGCCAACGTCCTGACTTTC. Protein: CAWKTASGANVLTF.

This chain links TRBV9 with TRBJ2-5; TRBD1 is a possible D gene (6 bases). This CDR3 has 14 residues. CDR1 is SGDLS, CDR2 YYNGEE, per germline. Trimming removed 2 bases from V and 4 bases from J, with 12 bases in between. CDR3 residues: CASSVGQPPETQYF. The CDR3 DNA is TGTGCCAGCAGCGTCGGACAGCCCCCAGAGACCCAGTACTTC.

The chain links TRBV9 to TRBJ1-1, with 10 nucleotides matching TRBD1. Germline V gene sequence: CDR1 SGDLS, CDR2 YYNGEE. The V segment lost 3 bases and the J segment 2 bases; nucleotides outside the gene matches: 7. The CDR3 runs 16 residues. The DNA for the CDR3 is TGTGCCAGCAGCGGGACAGGGGGATTACTCAACACTGAAGCTTTCTTT. It translates to CASSGTGGLLNTEAFF.

This chain joins TRBV30 and TRBJ2-7; TRBD2 aligns across 14 bases. Germline V CDR1 and CDR2: GTSNPN, SVGIG (reference sequence). The ends lost 1 base at V and 2 bases at J; junction bases unmatched: 4. CDR3 length: 16 amino acids. For the CDR3, the DNA is TGTGCCTGGAGTGGGACTAGCGGGGGGACTGCCTACGAGCAGTACTTC. Translating gives CAWSGTSGGTAYEQYF.

The CDR3 loop is CASSRQADTEAFF. The CDR3 region has the DNA TGTGCCAGTAGCAGACAGGCGGACACTGAAGCTTTCTTT. The chain joins TRBV19 to TRBJ1-1; tentatively, D is TRBD1 (6 bases). Between the trimmed V and J ends, which lost 6 bases and 3 bases, there was a span of 11 bases. Looked up from germline, CDR1 is LNHDA and CDR2 is SQIVND (reference sequence). The CDR3 extends over 13 amino acids.

The chain joins TRBV7-2 to TRBJ2-3; D may be TRBD2 (5 bases). The ends were cut back, 5 bases at V and 1 base at J, with 16 bases in the middle. The length of the CDR3 is 16 residues. CDR1 is SGHTA, CDR2 FQGNSA, per germline. CDR3: CASSLRRKGGTDTQYF. The CDR3 DNA reads TGTGCCAGCAGCCTCAGGAGGAAGGGCGGCACAGATACGCAGTATTTT.

The chain uses TRBV5-1 and TRBJ1-3, with 9 bases that match TRBD1. With 5 bases clipped from V and 4 bases from J, the junction kept 10 bases outside the gene matches. CDR3 length: 16 residues. Looked up from germline, CDR1 is SGHRS and CDR2 is YFSETQ. CDR3 sequence: CASSYNQQGAGNTIYF. The CDR3 DNA reads TGCGCCAGCAGTTATAATCAACAGGGGGCCGGAAACACCATATATTTT.

The chain joins TRBV5-1 to TRBJ1-1, with unresolved D. This CDR3 is 15 amino acids long. Per germline, CDR1 SGHRS and CDR2 YFSETQ. The ends were cut back, 4 bases at V and 0 bases at J, with 13 bases in the middle. The CDR3 region has the DNA TGCGCCAGCAGCACCCGGGCGCGGATGAACACTGAAGCTTTCTTT. Translating it yields CASSTRARMNTEAFF.